The rows below give T cell receptor beta chains drawn from one sample of a study of cytomegalovirus exposure and HLA in healthy donors. The protocol was immunoSEQ multiplex PCR, while the TCRdb copy is restricted to in-frame clones and leaves out a portion. Of 120,000 or so clones listed, roughly four fifths are singletons. Sequencing was carried out using PBMCs. The receptors come from a man aged 35-49 years in good health and CMV-seronegative. CDR3s include the opening cysteine and the closing phenylalanine or tryptophan. Fields, in order: clone size, V gene, D gene, J gene, CDR3 protein, CDR3 DNA. The D gene is left open where the match is weak. Expanded clones get a size class; other rows say once, few or many, or leave the size out.

once	TRBV7-9	-	TRBJ2-1	CASSLTPMYNEQFF	TGTGCCAGCAGCTTAACTCCCATGTACAATGAGCAGTTCTTC
-	TRBV9	-	TRBJ2-3	CASSARQTTDTQYF	TGTGCCAGCAGCGCAAGACAGACCACAGATACGCAGTATTTT
-	TRBV6-4	TRBD2	TRBJ2-3	CARPGTSSDTQYF	TGTGCCAGGCCCGGGACTAGCTCAGATACGCAGTATTTT
-	TRBV27	TRBD1	TRBJ2-7	CASSHDWTGVYEQYF	TGTGCCAGCAGTCATGACTGGACAGGGGTCTACGAGCAGTACTTC
-	TRBV18	-	TRBJ1-2	CASSPRGLGTNYGYTF	TGTGCCAGCTCACCCAGGGGCTTGGGTACGAACTATGGCTACACCTTC
-	TRBV6-5	-	TRBJ1-6	CAIRGPYNSPLHF	TGTGCCATCCGGGGTCCCTATAATTCACCCCTCCACTTT
-	TRBV2	TRBD1	TRBJ2-1	CASLQGARNEQFF	TGTGCCAGCCTACAGGGGGCTCGGAATGAGCAGTTCTTC
-	TRBV4-3	-	TRBJ1-2	CASRHEQGGIYGYTF	TGCGCCAGCAGACACGAGCAGGGTGGAATCTATGGCTACACCTTC
few	TRBV9	-	TRBJ2-2	CASSVAPGAGELFF	TGTGCCAGCAGCGTAGCTCCAGGGGCCGGGGAGCTGTTTTTT
-	TRBV27	TRBD2	TRBJ2-1	CASSLGLAGIYNEQFF	TGTGCCAGCAGTTTAGGACTAGCGGGAATCTACAATGAGCAGTTCTTC
once	TRBV11-2	TRBD1	TRBJ1-4	CASSLDRGREKLFF	TGTGCCAGCAGCTTAGACAGGGGGCGAGAAAAACTGTTTTTT
-	TRBV7-2	TRBD1	TRBJ1-1	CASSLRQGAGGTEAFF	TGTGCCAGCAGCTTAAGGCAGGGGGCCGGGGGGACTGAAGCTTTCTTT
-	TRBV5-1	-	TRBJ1-4	CASRNDGRLEKLFF	TGCGCCAGCAGAAATGACGGGAGGTTGGAAAAACTGTTTTTT
-	TRBV7-2	TRBD1	TRBJ2-7	CASSPRQGGFGEQYF	TGTGCCAGCAGTCCTCGACAGGGTGGCTTCGGCGAGCAGTACTTC
-	TRBV5-1	TRBD2	TRBJ2-5	CASSLRGLAEAQYF	TGCGCCAGCAGCCTTAGGGGACTAGCTGAGGCCCAGTACTTC
-	TRBV19	-	TRBJ1-1	CASSNPSTGNTEAFF	TGTGCCAGTAGTAACCCATCTACGGGGAACACTGAAGCTTTCTTT
-	TRBV7-2	-	TRBJ2-5	CASSLQERTQYF	TGTGCCAGCAGCTTACAAGAGAGGACCCAGTACTTC
-	TRBV29-1	-	TRBJ2-3	CSATTDTQYF	TGCAGCGCGACTACAGATACGCAGTATTTT
-	TRBV19	-	TRBJ2-5	CASSAPGQQETQYF	TGTGCCAGTAGTGCGCCGGGACAACAAGAGACCCAGTACTTC
once	TRBV6-5	-	TRBJ1-6	CATGESYNSPLHF	TGTGCCACCGGAGAGTCCTATAATTCACCCCTCCACTTT
-	TRBV27	TRBD1	TRBJ2-7	CASKSGTGVSEQYF	TGTGCCAGCAAATCCGGGACAGGGGTATCCGAGCAGTACTTT
-	TRBV19	TRBD1	TRBJ2-7	CASKSVGTASYEQYF	TGTGCCAGTAAATCTGTAGGGACAGCCTCCTACGAGCAGTACTTC
-	TRBV28	-	TRBJ2-1	CASSPLQATAVAYNEQFF	TGTGCCAGCAGCCCCTTACAGGCCACCGCCGTGGCCTACAATGAGCAGTTCTTC
-	TRBV9	-	TRBJ2-5	CASSVRPGQETQYF	TGTGCCAGCAGCGTACGGCCAGGGCAAGAGACCCAGTACTTC
few	TRBV30	-	TRBJ2-5	CAWSGGGETQYF	TGTGCCTGGAGTGGAGGAGGAGAGACCCAGTACTTC
once	TRBV5-4	-	TRBJ2-5	CASSLGGTQETQYF	TGTGCCAGCAGCTTGGGCGGTACCCAAGAGACCCAGTACTTC
once	TRBV7-2	-	TRBJ2-1	CASSLFLGLENNEQFF	TGTGCCAGCAGCTTATTTCTCGGCCTAGAGAACAATGAGCAGTTCTTC
once	TRBV5-1	TRBD2	TRBJ2-1	CASSSGTSGGLSSYNEQFF	TGCGCCAGCAGTTCTGGGACTAGCGGCGGATTAAGCTCCTACAATGAGCAGTTCTTC
-	TRBV9	TRBD1	TRBJ1-6	CASSAPGQGREAPLHF	TGTGCCAGCAGCGCCCCCGGACAGGGAAGGGAGGCACCCCTCCACTTT
-	TRBV9	-	TRBJ2-1	CASSAEGPNEQFF	TGTGCCAGCAGCGCGGAGGGGCCTAATGAGCAGTTCTTC
-	TRBV7-9	TRBD1	TRBJ2-7	CASSSDRSSYEQYF	TGTGCCAGCAGCTCGGACAGGAGCTCCTACGAGCAGTACTTC
-	TRBV10-2	-	TRBJ1-1	CASTPRVNTEAFF	TGCGCCAGCACCCCGCGGGTGAACACTGAAGCTTTCTTT
-	TRBV9	TRBD2	TRBJ2-5	CASSVSGTSFETQYF	TGTGCCAGCAGCGTATCCGGGACTAGCTTTGAGACCCAGTACTTC
-	TRBV28	-	TRBJ2-5	CASNKEETQYF	TGTGCCAGCAATAAGGAGGAGACCCAGTACTTC
-	TRBV6-5	TRBD2	TRBJ2-5	CASSSTGGGETQYF	TGTGCCAGCAGTTCAACGGGAGGTGGGGAGACCCAGTACTTC
-	TRBV6-5	-	TRBJ2-5	CASSSLSRVSQYF	TGTGCCAGCAGTTCACTATCCCGGGTCTCCCAGTACTTC
once	TRBV5-1	TRBD1	TRBJ2-5	CASSTGQGLRETQYF	TGCGCCAGCAGCACAGGACAGGGCCTACGCGAGACCCAGTACTTC
-	TRBV14	-	TRBJ2-7	CASSLTASSYEQYF	TGTGCCAGCAGCCTCACAGCTTCATCCTACGAGCAGTACTTC
-	TRBV5-6	TRBD1	TRBJ1-3	CASSLLDRGGGNTIYF	TGTGCCAGCAGCTTACTGGACAGGGGGGGAGGAAACACCATATATTTT
-	TRBV30	-	TRBJ2-7	CAWSVSRGAYEQYF	TGTGCCTGGAGTGTAAGCCGGGGAGCCTACGAGCAGTACTTC
-	TRBV9	-	TRBJ1-1	CASSPRGAGMTEAFF	TGTGCCAGCAGCCCCCGTGGGGCGGGGATGACTGAAGCTTTCTTT
-	TRBV28	-	TRBJ2-1	CAVKQGGYVYEQFF	TGTGCCGTTAAACAGGGGGGGTATGTTTATGAGCAGTTCTTC
-	TRBV27	-	TRBJ1-1	CASSGRGGNTEAFF	TGTGCCAGCAGTGGACGAGGGGGGAACACTGAAGCTTTCTTT
few	TRBV28	TRBD1	TRBJ1-1	CATQGGDTEAFF	TGTGCCACCCAGGGGGGTGACACTGAAGCTTTCTTT